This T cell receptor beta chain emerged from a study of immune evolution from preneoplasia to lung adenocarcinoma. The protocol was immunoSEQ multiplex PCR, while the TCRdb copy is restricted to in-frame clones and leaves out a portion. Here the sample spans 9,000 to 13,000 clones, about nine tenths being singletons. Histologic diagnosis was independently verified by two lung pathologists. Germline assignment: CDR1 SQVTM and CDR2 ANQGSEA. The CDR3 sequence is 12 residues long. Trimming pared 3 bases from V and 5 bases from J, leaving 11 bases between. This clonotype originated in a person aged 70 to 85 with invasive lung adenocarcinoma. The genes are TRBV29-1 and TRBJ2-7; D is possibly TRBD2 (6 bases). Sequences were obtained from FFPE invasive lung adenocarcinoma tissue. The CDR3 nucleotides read TGCAGCGTTGAGGAGGGTAAGGACGAGCAGTACTTC. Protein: CSVEEGKDEQYF.